The text below deals with one T cell receptor beta chain. Its antigen is as yet unknown. The data were taken from a study of T cell responses to AZD1222 COVID-19 vaccine. The wider study: Second doses at about 4 or about 12 weeks were pooled.

The data were produced by immunoSEQ multiplex PCR, yet TCRdb's version contains in-frame clones alone and is incomplete. The table lists 95,000 to 150,000 clones, approximately 90% of them singletons. Germline-derived CDR1 and CDR2 are MDHEN and SYDVKM. The CDR3 is 14 residues long. Trimming shortened V by 3 bases and J by 1 base, and 9 bases separated the two germline ends. Study outcomes and limitations: Repertoires in all cases were sampled only once the peak T cell response had passed. There were mostly white British donors and more females than males, and clonal diversity was possibly underestimated.

The origin of this receptor is an adult in good health. The chain joins TRBV28 to TRBJ1-1; tentative D call: TRBD1 (5 bases). Material: peripheral blood, obtained on day 0 of AZD1222 vaccination. CDR3 sequence: CASSFPTGNTEAFF. The CDR3 DNA follows: TGTGCCAGCAGTTTCCCTACAGGGAACACTGAAGCTTTCTTT. The full variable domain, its missing parts supplied by reference TRBV28 and TRBJ1-1, is DVKVTQSSRYLVKRTGEKVFLECVQDMDHENMFWYRQDPGLGLRLIYFSYDVKMKEKGDIPEGYSVSREKKERFSLILESASTNQTSMYLCASSFPTGNTEAFFGQGTRLTVV.